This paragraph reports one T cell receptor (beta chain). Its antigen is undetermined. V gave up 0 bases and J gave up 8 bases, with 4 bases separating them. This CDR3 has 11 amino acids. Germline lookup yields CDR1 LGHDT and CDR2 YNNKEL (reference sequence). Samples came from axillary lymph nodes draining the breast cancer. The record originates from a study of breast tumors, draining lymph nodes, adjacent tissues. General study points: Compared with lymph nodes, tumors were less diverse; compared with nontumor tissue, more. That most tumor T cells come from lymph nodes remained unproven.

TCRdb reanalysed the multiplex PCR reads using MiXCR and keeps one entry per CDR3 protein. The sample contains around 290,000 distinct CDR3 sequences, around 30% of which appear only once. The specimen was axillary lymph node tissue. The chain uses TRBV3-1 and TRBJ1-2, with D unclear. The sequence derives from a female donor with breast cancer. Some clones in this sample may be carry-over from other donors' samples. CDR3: CASSQEGGYTF. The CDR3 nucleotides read TGTGCCAGCAGCCAAGAAGGGGGCTACACCTTC.